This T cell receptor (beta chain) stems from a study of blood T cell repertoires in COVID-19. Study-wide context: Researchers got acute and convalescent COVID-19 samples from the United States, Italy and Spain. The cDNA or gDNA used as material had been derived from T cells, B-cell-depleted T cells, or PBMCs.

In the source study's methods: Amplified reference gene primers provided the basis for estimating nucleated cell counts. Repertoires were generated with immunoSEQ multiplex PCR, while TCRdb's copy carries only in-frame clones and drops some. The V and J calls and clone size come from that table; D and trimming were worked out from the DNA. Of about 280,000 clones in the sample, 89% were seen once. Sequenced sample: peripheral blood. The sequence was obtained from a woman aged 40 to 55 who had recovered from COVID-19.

The CDR3 region is CSASPDKTF. CDR3 nucleotides: TGCAGTGCGAGCCCGGACAAAACCTTC. The chain links TRBV20-1 to TRBJ1-2; possible D gene TRBD1, 5 bases. V dropped 6 bases and J dropped 14 bases, with 13 bases sitting between them. Germline values: CDR1 DFQATT, CDR2 SNEGSKA (reference sequence). This CDR3 spans 9 amino acids.